This T cell receptor (beta chain) was recorded in a study of blood T cells in healthy people across ages. Whole-study context: When template switching was applied, about one barcoded beta molecule was captured per two T cells.

Each donor had around 10 milliliters of peripheral blood drawn. Germline V CDR1 and CDR2: SGHRS, YFSETQ. The CDR3 length is 15 residues. Trimming removed 4 bases at V and 5 bases at J, with 17 bases between. Sample-barcoded 5' priming and a J-beta primer mix drove a second PCR of roughly 7 to 11 cycles. There were at least 3 million CDR3-containing paired-end reads obtained from each sample. MiXCR, applied by TCRdb to the 5' RACE reads, yields one record per CDR3 protein. The table has 800,000 to 950,000 distinct CDR3 sequences, roughly 28% seen once; the top ten hold approximately 10%. These sequences were also reported in another study, on T cells of mothers and their children.

The V gene is TRBV5-1, the J gene TRBJ2-3, with D maybe TRBD2 (6 bases). This TCR came from a woman in her forties in good health. The sequencing sample was made of blood. The DNA of the CDR3 is TGCGCCAGCAGCCTGAAGGGCGGGGAGTTAGATACGCAGTATTTT. Translation gives CASSLKGGELDTQYF.